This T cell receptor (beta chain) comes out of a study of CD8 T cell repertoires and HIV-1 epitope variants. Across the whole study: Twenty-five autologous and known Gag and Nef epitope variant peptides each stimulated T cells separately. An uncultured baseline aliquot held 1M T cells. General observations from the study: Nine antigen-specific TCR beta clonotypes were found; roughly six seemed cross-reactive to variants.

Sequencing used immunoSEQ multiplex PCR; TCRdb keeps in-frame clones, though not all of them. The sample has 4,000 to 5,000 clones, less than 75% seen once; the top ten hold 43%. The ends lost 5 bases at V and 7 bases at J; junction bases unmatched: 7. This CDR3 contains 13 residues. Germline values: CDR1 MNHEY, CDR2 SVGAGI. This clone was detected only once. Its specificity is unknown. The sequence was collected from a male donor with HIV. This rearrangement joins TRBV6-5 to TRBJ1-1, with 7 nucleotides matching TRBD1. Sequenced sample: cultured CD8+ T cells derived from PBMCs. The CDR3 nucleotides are TGTGCCAGCAGTACAGGGGCGGGGATTGAAGCTTTCTTT. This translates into CASSTGAGIEAFF.